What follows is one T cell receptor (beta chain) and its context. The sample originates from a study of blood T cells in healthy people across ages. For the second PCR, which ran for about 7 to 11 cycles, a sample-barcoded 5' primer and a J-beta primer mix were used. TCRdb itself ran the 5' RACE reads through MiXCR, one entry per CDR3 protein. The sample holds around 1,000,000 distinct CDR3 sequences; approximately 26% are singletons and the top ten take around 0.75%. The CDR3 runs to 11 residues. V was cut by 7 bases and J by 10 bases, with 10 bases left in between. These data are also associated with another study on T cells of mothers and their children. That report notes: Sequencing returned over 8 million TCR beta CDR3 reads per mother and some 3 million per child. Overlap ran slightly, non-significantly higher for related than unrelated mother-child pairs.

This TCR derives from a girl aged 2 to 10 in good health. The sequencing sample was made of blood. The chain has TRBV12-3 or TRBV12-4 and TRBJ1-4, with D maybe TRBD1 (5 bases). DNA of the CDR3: TGTGCCAGCACTGGGGGAGGAAAACTGTTTTTT. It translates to CASTGGGKLFF.